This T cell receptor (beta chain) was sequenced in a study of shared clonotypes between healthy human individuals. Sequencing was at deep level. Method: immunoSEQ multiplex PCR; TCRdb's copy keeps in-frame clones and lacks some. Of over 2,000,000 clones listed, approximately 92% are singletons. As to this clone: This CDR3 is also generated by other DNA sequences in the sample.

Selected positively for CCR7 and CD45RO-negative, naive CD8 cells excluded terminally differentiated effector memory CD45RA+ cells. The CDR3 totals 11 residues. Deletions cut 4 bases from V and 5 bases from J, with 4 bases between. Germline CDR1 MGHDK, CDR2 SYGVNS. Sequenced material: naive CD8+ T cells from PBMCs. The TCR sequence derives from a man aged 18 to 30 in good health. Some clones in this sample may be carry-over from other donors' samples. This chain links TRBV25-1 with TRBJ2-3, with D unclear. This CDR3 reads CASSVGDTQYF. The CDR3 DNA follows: TGTGCCAGCAGTGTTGGAGATACGCAGTATTTT.